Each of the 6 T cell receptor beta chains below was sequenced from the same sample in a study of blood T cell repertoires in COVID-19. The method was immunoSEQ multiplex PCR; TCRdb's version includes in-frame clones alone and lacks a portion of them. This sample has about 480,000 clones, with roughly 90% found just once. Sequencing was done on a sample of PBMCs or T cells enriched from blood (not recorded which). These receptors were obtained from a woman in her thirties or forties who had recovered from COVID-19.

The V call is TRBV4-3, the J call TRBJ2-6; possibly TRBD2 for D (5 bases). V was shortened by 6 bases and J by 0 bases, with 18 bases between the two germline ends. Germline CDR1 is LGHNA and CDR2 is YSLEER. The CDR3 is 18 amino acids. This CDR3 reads CASRDDLAGNSGANVLTF. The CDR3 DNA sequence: TGCGCCAGCAGGGACGACTTGGCGGGCAACTCTGGGGCCAACGTCCTGACTTTC.

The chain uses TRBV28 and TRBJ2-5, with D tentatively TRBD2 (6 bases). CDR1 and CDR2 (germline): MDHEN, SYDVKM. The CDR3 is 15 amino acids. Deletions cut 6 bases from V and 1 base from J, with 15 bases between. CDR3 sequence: CASRYPGLPQETQYF. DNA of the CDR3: TGTGCCAGCAGGTACCCGGGACTCCCCCAAGAGACCCAGTACTTC.

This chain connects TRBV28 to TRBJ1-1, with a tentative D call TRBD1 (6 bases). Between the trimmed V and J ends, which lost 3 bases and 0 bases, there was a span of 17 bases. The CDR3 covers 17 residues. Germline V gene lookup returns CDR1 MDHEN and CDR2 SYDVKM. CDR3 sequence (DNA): TGTGCCAGCAGTTTGCTCCGGGGGGGCCGAGTGAACACTGAAGCTTTCTTT. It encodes CASSLLRGGRVNTEAFF.

The CDR3, as DNA: TGTGCCAGGTCTAAGTACGGGGATGAGCAGTTCTTC. Translated, it gives CARSKYGDEQFF. V usage is TRBV5-8 and J usage is TRBJ2-1; possibly TRBD2 for D (5 bases). V was cut by 8 bases and J by 8 bases, with 14 bases left in between. CDR1 is SGHTS, CDR2 YDEGEE, per germline. The CDR3 runs 12 residues.

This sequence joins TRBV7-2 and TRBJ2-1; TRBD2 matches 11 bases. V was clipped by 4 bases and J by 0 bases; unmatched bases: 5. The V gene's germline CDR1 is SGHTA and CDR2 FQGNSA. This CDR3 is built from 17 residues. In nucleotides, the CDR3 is TGTGCCAGCAGCTCAGAGACTAGCGGGATCTCCTACAATGAGCAGTTCTTC. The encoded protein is CASSSETSGISYNEQFF.

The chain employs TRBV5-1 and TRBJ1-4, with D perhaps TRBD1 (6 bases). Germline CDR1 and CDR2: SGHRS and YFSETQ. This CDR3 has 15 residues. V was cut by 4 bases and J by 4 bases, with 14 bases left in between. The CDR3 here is CASSVGAESNEKLFF. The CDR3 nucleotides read TGCGCCAGCAGCGTGGGGGCAGAAAGTAATGAAAAACTGTTTTTT.